This TCR beta chain was observed in a study of identical twins. Each CDR3 protein is one row after TCRdb ran MiXCR on the 5' RACE reads. The sample includes 200,000 to 250,000 distinct CDR3 sequences, around 6.8% of them seen just once. After removal of 4 bases from V and 4 bases from J, the junction contained 7 bases not matched to a gene. The CDR3 runs to 15 residues. Germline CDR1 is LGHNA and CDR2 is YNFKEQ. The sample holds many counts of this clonotype. The same specimen was also included in a second study, on yellow fever vaccine responses in identical twins.

The J gene is TRBJ2-7, the V gene TRBV4-2, with 10 positions matching TRBD2. This TCR derives from a woman aged 18 to 35 in good health. The source material was memory (CD45RO+) T cells sorted from blood. The CDR3 DNA is TGTGCCAGCAGCCGAGGGGTAGCGGGGGGATACGAGCAGTACTTC. Residues: CASSRGVAGGYEQYF.